A selection of T cell receptor beta chains follows, all from one sample in a study of CD8+CD57+ T cells in acquired aplastic anemia. TCRdb itself ran the reads through MiXCR, one entry per CDR3 protein. Of more than 150,000 distinct CDR3 sequences listed, roughly 50% are singletons. Source material: sorted CD4+, CD8+, or CD8+CD57+ T cells (not recorded which) from PBMCs. Every receptor here comes from a human donor with aplastic anemia. Both conserved end residues are trimmed from each CDR3.

TRBV7-6	TRBJ2-7	ASSHLDGYEQY
TRBV25-1	TRBJ2-5	ASSELAGGPETQY
TRBV2	TRBJ2-1	ASSGQRDNEQF
TRBV5-1	TRBJ1-1	ASSLEGTEAF
TRBV7-3	TRBJ1-2	ASSFDPGGYT
TRBV7-8	TRBJ1-5	ASSLTQGRNQPQH
TRBV20-1	TRBJ2-3	SGSTDTQY
TRBV29-1	TRBJ2-7	SVGLAGGSYEQY
TRBV5-1	TRBJ1-6	ASSLGSGSPLH
TRBV20-1	TRBJ2-7	SARGPLGTSNYEQY
TRBV3-1	TRBJ1-4	ASSLPRATGPNEKLF
TRBV28	TRBJ2-1	ASELAGGPREQF
TRBV19	TRBJ1-4	ASSILGTVNEKLF
TRBV9	TRBJ1-3	ASSVESSGNTIY
TRBV10-3	TRBJ1-6	AIREDGVGLH
TRBV7-2	TRBJ2-7	ASSFYGGNNEQY
TRBV2	TRBJ1-2	ASYPGTANYGYT
TRBV5-1	TRBJ1-1	ASSPPSGANTEAF
TRBV15	TRBJ2-1	ATSRDGTEYNEQF
TRBV20-1	TRBJ1-5	SASPGTGADQPQH
TRBV29-1	TRBJ2-7	SVDVAGVFSYEQY
TRBV7-8	TRBJ2-3	ASSRGASTDTQY
TRBV29-1	TRBJ1-1	SANPQGNTEAF
TRBV7-6	TRBJ1-1	ASSITLEDEAF
TRBV2	TRBJ2-7	AGRTSGSYEQY
TRBV19	TRBJ2-5	ASSRDEQETQY